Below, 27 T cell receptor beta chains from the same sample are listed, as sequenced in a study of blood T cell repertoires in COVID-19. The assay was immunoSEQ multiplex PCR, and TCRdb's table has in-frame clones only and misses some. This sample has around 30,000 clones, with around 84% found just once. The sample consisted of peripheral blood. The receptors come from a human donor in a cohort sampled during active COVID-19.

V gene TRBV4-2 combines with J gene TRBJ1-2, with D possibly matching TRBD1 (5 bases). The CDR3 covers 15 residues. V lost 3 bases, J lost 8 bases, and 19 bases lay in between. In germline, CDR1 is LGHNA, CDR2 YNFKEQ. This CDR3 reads CASSHLPRRRGGYTF. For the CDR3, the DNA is TGTGCCAGCAGCCACCTTCCACGTCGGAGGGGCGGCTACACCTTC.

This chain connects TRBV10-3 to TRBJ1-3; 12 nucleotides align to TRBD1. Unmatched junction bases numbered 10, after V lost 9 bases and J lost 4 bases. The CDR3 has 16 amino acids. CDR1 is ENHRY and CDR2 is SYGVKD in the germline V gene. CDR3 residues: CAIRPGQGAGGNTIYF. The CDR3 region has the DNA TGTGCCATTAGACCGGGACAGGGGGCGGGAGGAAACACCATATATTTT.

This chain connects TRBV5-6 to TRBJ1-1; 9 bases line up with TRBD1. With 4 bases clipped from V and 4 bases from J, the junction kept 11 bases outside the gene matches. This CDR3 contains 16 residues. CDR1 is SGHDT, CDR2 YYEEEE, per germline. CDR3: CASSLRTGAGGTEAFF. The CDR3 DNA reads TGTGCCAGCAGCCTGCGGACAGGGGCGGGAGGCACTGAAGCTTTCTTT.

This CDR3 is CASSYRRLAVSYNEQFF. The DNA of the CDR3 is TGTGCCAGCAGCTACCGCCGGCTAGCGGTATCCTACAATGAGCAGTTCTTC. V gene TRBV5-4 combines with J gene TRBJ2-1; 7 positions match TRBD2. The length of the CDR3 is 17 residues. V trimming: 3 bases; J trimming: 1 base; junction bases outside the gene matches: 10. Germline values: CDR1 SGHNT, CDR2 YYREEE (reference sequence). The whole variable domain, filled in from reference TRBV5-4 and TRBJ2-1, reads ETGVTQSPTHLIKTRGQQVTLRCSSQSGHNTVSWYQQALGQGPQFIFQYYREEENGRGNFPPRFSGLQFPNYSSELNVNALELDDSALYLCASSYRRLAVSYNEQFFGPGTRLTVL.

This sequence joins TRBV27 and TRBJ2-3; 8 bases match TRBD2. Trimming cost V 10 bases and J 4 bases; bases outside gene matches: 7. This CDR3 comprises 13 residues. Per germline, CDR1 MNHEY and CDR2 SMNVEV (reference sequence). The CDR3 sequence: CATRRGASDTQYF. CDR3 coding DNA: TGTGCCACCAGGCGGGGGGCGTCAGATACGCAGTATTTT.

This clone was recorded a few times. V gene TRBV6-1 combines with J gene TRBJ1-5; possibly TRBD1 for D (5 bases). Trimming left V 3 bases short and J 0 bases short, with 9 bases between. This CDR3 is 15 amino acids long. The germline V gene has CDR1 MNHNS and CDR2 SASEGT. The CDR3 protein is CASSEPGISNQPQHF. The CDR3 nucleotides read TGTGCCAGCAGTGAGCCAGGGATTAGCAATCAGCCCCAGCATTTT.

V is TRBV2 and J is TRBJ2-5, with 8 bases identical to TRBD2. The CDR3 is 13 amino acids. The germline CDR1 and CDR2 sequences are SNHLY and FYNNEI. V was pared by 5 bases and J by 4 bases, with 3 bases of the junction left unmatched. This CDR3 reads CASSRSGAETQYF. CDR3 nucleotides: TGTGCCAGCAGTCGTAGCGGGGCAGAGACCCAGTACTTC.

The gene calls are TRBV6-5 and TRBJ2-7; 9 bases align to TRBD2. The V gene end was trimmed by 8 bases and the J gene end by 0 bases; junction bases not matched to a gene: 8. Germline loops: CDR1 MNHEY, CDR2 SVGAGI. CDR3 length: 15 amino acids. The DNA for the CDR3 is TGTGCCAGCCGATCCGGGACTAGCTCCTCCTACGAGCAGTACTTC. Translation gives CASRSGTSSSYEQYF.

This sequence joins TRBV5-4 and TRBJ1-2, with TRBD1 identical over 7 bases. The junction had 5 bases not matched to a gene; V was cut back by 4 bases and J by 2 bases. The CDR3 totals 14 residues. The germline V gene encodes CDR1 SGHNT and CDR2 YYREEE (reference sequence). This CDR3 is CASSRQGINYGYTF. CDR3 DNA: TGTGCCAGCAGCCGACAGGGAATCAACTATGGCTACACCTTC.

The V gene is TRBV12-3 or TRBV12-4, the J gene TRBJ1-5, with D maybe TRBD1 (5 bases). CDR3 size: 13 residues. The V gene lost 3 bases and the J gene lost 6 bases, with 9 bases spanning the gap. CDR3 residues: CASSFSGIQPQHF. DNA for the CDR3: TGTGCCAGCAGTTTTTCAGGGATTCAGCCCCAGCATTTT.

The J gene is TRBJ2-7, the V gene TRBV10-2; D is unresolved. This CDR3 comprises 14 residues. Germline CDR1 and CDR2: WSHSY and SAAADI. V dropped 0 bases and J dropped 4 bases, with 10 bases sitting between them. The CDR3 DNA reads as TGCGCCAGCAGTGAGTCGAGCAGCAGGTACGAGCAGTACTTC. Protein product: CASSESSSRYEQYF.

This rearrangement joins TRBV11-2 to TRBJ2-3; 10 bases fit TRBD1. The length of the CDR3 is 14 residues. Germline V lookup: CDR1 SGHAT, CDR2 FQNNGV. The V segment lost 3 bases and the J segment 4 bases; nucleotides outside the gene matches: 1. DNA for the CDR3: TGTGCCAGCAGCTTGGACAGGGGGGCAGATACGCAGTATTTT. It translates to CASSLDRGADTQYF.

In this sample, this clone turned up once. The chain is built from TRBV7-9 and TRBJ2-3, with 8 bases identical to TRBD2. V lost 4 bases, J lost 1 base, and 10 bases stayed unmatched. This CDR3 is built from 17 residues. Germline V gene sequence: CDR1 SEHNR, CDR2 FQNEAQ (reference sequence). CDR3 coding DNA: TGTGCCAGCAGCTCCCGAATAGCGGGGTTGGGCACAGATACGCAGTATTTT. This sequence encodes CASSSRIAGLGTDTQYF.

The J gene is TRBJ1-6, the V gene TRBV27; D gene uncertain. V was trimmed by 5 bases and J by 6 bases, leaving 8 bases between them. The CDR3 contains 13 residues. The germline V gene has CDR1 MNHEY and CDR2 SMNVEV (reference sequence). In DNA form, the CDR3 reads TGTGCCAGCAGTGTCCAATTTAATTCACCCCTCCACTTT. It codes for CASSVQFNSPLHF.

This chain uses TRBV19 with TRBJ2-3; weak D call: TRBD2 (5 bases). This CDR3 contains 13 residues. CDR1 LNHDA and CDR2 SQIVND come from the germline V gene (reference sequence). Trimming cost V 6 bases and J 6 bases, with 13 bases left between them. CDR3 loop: CASSNPRGDTQYF. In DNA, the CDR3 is TGTGCCAGTAGCAACCCCCGGGGTGATACGCAGTATTTT.

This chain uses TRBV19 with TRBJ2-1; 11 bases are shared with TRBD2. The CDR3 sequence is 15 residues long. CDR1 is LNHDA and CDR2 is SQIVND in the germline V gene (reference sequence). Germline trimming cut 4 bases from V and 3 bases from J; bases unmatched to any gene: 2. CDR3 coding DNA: TGTGCCAGTAGTACCCTAGCGGGGGGCTACAATGAGCAGTTCTTC. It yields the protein CASSTLAGGYNEQFF.

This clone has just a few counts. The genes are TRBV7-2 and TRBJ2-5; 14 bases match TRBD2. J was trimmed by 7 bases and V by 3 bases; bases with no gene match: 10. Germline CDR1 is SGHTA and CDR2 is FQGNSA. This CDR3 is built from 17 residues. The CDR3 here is CASSFQPTSGGAGTQYF. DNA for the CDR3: TGTGCCAGCAGCTTTCAACCGACTAGCGGGGGGGCTGGGACCCAGTACTTC.

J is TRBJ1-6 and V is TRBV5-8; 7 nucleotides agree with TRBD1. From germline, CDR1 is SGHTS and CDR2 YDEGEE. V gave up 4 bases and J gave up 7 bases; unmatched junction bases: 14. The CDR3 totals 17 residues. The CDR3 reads CASSIPKTGYRNSPLHF. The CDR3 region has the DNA TGTGCCAGCAGCATACCCAAGACAGGGTACAGAAATTCACCCCTCCACTTT.

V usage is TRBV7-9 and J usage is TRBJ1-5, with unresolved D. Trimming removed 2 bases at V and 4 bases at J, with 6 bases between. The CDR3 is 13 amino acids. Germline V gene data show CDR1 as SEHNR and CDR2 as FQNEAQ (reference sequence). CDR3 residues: CASSLSVNQPQHF. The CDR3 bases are TGTGCCAGCAGCTTATCGGTAAATCAGCCCCAGCATTTT.

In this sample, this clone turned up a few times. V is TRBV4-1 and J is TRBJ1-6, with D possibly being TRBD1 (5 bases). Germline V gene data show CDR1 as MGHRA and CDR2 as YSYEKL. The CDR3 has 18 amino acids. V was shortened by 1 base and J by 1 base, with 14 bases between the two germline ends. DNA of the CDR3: TGCGCCAGCAGCCAAGGATTCAGGGATACTTCCTATAATTCACCCCTCCACTTT. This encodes CASSQGFRDTSYNSPLHF.

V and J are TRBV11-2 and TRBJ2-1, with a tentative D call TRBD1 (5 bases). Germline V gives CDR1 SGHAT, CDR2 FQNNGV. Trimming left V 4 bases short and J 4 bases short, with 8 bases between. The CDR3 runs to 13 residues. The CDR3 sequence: CASSSREYNEQFF. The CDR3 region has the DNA TGTGCCAGCAGCTCCAGGGAATACAATGAGCAGTTCTTC.

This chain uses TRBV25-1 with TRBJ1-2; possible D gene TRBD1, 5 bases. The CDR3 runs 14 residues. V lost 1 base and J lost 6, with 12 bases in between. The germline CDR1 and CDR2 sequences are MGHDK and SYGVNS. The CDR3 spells CASSEWGDGDGYTF. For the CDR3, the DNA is TGTGCCAGCAGTGAATGGGGGGACGGCGATGGCTACACCTTC.

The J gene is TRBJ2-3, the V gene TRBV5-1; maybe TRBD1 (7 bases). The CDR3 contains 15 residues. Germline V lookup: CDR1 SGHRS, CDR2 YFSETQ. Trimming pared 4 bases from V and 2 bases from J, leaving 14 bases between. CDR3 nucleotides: TGCGCCAGCAGCAGGGGGGACAGTGTCACAGATACGCAGTATTTT. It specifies CASSRGDSVTDTQYF. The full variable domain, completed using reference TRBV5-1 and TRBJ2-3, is KAGVTQTPRYLIKTRGQQVTLSCSPISGHRSVSWYQQTPGQGLQFLFEYFSETQRNKGNFPGRFSGRQFSNSRSEMNVSTLELGDSALYLCASSRGDSVTDTQYFGPGTRLTVL.

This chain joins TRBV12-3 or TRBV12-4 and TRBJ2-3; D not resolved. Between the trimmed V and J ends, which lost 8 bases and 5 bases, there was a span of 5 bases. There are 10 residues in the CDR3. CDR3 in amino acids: CASGQDTQYF. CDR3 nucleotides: TGTGCCAGCGGCCAAGATACGCAGTATTTT.

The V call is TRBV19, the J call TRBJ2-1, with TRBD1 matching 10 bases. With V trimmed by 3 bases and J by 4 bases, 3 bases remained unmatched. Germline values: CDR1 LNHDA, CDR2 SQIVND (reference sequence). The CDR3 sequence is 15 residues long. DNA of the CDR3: TGTGCCAGTAGTATTACGGGACAGGGGTACAATGAGCAGTTCTTC. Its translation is CASSITGQGYNEQFF.

CDR3 nucleotides: TGTGCCAGTAGTATAGGAAGGCAGGGACAGAACACCGGGGAGCTGTTTTTT. It yields the protein CASSIGRQGQNTGELFF. The V call is TRBV19, the J call TRBJ2-2; a weak D match, TRBD1 (6 bases). CDR1 and CDR2 from the germline V gene are LNHDA and SQIVND (reference sequence). Trimming removed 1 base at V and 1 base at J, with 13 bases between. This CDR3 spans 17 amino acids.

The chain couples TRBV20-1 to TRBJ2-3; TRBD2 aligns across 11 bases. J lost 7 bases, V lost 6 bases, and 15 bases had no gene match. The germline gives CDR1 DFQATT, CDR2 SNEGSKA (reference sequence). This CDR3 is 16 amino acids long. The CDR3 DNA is TGCAGTGCGAGTTTAGGGACTAGCGGCCCCCTATATACGCAGTATTTT. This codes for CSASLGTSGPLYTQYF.